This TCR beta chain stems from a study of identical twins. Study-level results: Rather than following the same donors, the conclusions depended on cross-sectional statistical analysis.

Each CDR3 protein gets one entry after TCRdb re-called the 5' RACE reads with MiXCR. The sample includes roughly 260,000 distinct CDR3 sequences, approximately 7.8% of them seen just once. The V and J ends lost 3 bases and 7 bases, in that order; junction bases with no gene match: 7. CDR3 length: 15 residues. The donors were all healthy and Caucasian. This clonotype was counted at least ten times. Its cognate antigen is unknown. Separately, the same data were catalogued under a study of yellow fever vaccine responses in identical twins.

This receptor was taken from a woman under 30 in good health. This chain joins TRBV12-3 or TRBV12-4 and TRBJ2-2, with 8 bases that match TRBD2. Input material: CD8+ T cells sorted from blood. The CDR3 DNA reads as TGTGCCAGCAGTTTCGGGCTAGCGGGCTACGGGGAGCTGTTTTTT. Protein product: CASSFGLAGYGELFF.